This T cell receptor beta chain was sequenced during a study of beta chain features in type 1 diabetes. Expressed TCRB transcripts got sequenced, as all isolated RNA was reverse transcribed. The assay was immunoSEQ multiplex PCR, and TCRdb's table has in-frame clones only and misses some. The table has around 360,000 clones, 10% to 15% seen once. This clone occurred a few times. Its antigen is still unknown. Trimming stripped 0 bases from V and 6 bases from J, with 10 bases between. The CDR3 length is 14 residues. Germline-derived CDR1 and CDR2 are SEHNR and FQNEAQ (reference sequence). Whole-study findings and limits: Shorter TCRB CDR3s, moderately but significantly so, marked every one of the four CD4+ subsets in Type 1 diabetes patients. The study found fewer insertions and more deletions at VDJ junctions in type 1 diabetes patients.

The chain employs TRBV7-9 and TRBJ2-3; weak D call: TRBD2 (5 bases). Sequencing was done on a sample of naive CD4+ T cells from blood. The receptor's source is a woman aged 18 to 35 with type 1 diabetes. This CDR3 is CASSLAVPGDTQYF. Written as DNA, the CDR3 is TGTGCCAGCAGCTTAGCCGTCCCGGGGGATACGCAGTATTTT.